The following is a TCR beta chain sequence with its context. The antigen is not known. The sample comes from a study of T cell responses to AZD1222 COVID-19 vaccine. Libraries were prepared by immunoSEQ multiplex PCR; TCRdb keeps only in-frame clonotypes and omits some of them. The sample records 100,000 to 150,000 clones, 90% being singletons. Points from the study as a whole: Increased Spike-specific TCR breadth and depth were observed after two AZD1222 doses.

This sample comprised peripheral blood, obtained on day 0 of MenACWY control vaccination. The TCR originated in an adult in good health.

CDR3 sequence reads: CASSFWTEGELFF. The DNA for the CDR3 is TGTGCCAGCAGCTTCTGGACAGAGGGGGAACTGTTTTTT. This chain uses TRBV7-2 with TRBJ1-4; possibly TRBD1 for D (6 bases). The CDR3 is 13 amino acids. With 3 bases removed from V and 12 bases from J, the gap between germline ends came to 14 bases. The V gene's germline CDR1 is SGHTA and CDR2 FQGNSA.